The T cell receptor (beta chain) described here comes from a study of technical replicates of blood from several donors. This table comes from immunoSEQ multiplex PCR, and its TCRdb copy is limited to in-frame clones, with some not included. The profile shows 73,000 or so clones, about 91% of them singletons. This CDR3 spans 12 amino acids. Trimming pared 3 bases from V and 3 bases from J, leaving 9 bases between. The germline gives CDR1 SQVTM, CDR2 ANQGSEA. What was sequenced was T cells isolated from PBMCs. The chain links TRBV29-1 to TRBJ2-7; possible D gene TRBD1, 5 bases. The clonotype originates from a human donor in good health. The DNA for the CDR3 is TGCAGCGTTGAGACAGAAAACTACGAGCAGTACTTC. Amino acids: CSVETENYEQYF.